One T cell receptor beta chain is described in this entry. The data belong to a study of blood T cell repertoires in COVID-19. Study details: The United States, Italy and Spain were the sources of the acute and convalescent COVID-19 samples. PBMCs, B-cell-depleted T cells, or T cells provided the cDNA or gDNA that made up the material.

Source study methods: Cell counts per sample came from amplifying reference gene primers. Produced via immunoSEQ multiplex PCR; TCRdb's table is partial and in-frame only. V, J and clone size reflect that table, while D and trimming were determined from the DNA. This sample has some 250,000 clones, with about 81% found just once. This sequence originates from a woman aged 55-69 years with active or convalescent COVID-19. The sample was peripheral blood.

CDR3 DNA sequence: TGTGCCAGCAGCTTGGGGGGGTCCCACAGGGAGACCCAGTACTTC. Translation gives CASSLGGSHRETQYF. The chain carries TRBV7-9 and TRBJ2-5; TRBD2 matches 7 bases. Germline CDR1 is SEHNR and CDR2 is FQNEAQ (reference sequence). The V gene end was trimmed by 3 bases and the J gene end by 5 bases; junction bases not matched to a gene: 9. The CDR3 contains 15 residues.